Listed below are T cell receptor beta chains from one sample, sequenced in a study of cytomegalovirus exposure and HLA in healthy donors. The assay was immunoSEQ multiplex PCR, and TCRdb's table has in-frame clones only and misses some. The sample records 300,000 to 450,000 clones, about nine tenths being singletons. Sequenced input: PBMCs. The origin of the receptors is a young woman in good health and CMV-seronegative. Each CDR3 is given with its conserved first and last residue. The D gene is left open where the match is weak. Where a row states a size, it is once, few, many or the class of an expanded clone; other rows omit it.

j_call clone_size v_call d_call cdr3_nt cdr3_aa
TRBJ1-1 NA TRBV9 NA TGTGCCAGCAGCGTAGCGCCCGGTCTGAACGCTGAAGCTTTCTTT CASSVAPGLNAEAFF
TRBJ1-4 NA TRBV28 NA TGTGCCAGCACCTCGGGGGGTTTAGGAGGGGCGGAAAAACTGTTTTTT CASTSGGLGGAEKLFF
TRBJ1-2 NA TRBV28 NA TGTGCCAGCAGTTACAACGGACTAACAGGCTATGGCTACACCTTC CASSYNGLTGYGYTF
TRBJ1-2 NA TRBV6-1 TRBD1 TGTGCCAGCAGTGAAGCCGGGACAGGGGGACTCTATGGCTACACCTTC CASSEAGTGGLYGYTF
TRBJ2-3 once TRBV2 TRBD1 TGTGCCAGCAGTGGGGGACAGGGGGGGAGCACAGATACGCAGTATTTT CASSGGQGGSTDTQYF
TRBJ2-3 NA TRBV7-9 TRBD2 TGTGCCAGCAGCTTAGGACTAGCGGGTCCCGAGGATACGCAGTATTTT CASSLGLAGPEDTQYF
TRBJ2-7 few TRBV4-1 TRBD1 TGCGCCAGCAGCCAATACGGGACAGGGACCTACGAGCAGTACTTC CASSQYGTGTYEQYF
TRBJ1-5 NA TRBV2 NA TGTGCCAGCAGTGATACATCAGGGCGCAATCAGCCCCAGCATTTT CASSDTSGRNQPQHF
TRBJ2-7 few TRBV2 TRBD1 TGTGCCAGCAGTCCCCGACAGGGGAGGCGCGAGCAGTACTTC CASSPRQGRREQYF
TRBJ2-1 NA TRBV27 NA TGTGCCAGCAGCTCCGCGGGGCGTCAGCAGTTCTTC CASSSAGRQQFF
TRBJ2-7 NA TRBV28 TRBD1 TGTGCCAGCAGCCCCGACAGGGGGCTGTATGAGCAGTACTTC CASSPDRGLYEQYF
TRBJ1-2 few TRBV11-2 TRBD1 TGTGCCAGCAGCATAAGACAGGGGGGATATGGCTACACCTTC CASSIRQGGYGYTF
TRBJ1-1 few TRBV6-5 TRBD1 TGTGCCAGCAGCTCGGGACAGGGGGCGACTGAAGCTTTCTTT CASSSGQGATEAFF
TRBJ1-2 NA TRBV7-9 TRBD1 TGTGCCAGCAGCTTTCTCACAGGGGAAGGAGGCTATGGCTACACCTTC CASSFLTGEGGYGYTF
TRBJ1-2 NA TRBV30 TRBD1 TGTGCCTGGAACGAACAGGGGGTAGGTGGCTACACCTTC CAWNEQGVGGYTF
TRBJ2-1 NA TRBV11-3 TRBD2 TGTGCCAGCAGCCCCCTCGAGGCTAGCGGGGAGCAGTTCTTC CASSPLEASGEQFF
TRBJ2-1 NA TRBV19 NA TGTGCCAGTAGTCCCTCCTCCTCCTACAATGAGCAGTTCTTC CASSPSSSYNEQFF
TRBJ2-3 few TRBV19 TRBD1 TGTGCCAGTAGTTTCAACAGGGGACCAGATACGCAGTATTTT CASSFNRGPDTQYF
TRBJ1-2 NA TRBV28 NA TGTGCCAGCACGCAGCAGAGGCGGATCGGCTACACCTTC CASTQQRRIGYTF
TRBJ2-3 once TRBV5-4 TRBD1 TGTGCCAGCAGCCCTAGGGGGACAGGCACAGATACGCAGTATTTT CASSPRGTGTDTQYF
TRBJ2-3 once TRBV9 NA TGTGCCAGCAGCCCACAGGGGACTTTCCCAAGCACAGATACGCAGTATTTT CASSPQGTFPSTDTQYF
TRBJ2-1 NA TRBV29-1 NA TGCAGCGTTGAAGATAACTGGAGGTTTGTCGATGAGCAGTTCTTC CSVEDNWRFVDEQFF
TRBJ1-2 NA TRBV5-1 TRBD1 TGCGCCAGCAGCTTTCAGGGGGCGCCCGGCTACACCTTC CASSFQGAPGYTF
TRBJ2-7 NA TRBV9 TRBD2 TGTGCCAGCAGCGGTGGGACTAGCGCCAACGAGCAGTACTTC CASSGGTSANEQYF
TRBJ1-2 few TRBV6-5 TRBD1 TGTGCCAGCAGTTACTCGACAGGGAATGGCTACACCTTC CASSYSTGNGYTF
TRBJ1-3 NA TRBV4-1 NA TGCGCCAGCAGCCAAGAAAGGCGACAGGATGGGAACACCATATATTTT CASSQERRQDGNTIYF
TRBJ1-2 NA TRBV27 NA TGTGCCAGCAGGACATCCGGGGGTGGCTACACCTTC CASRTSGGGYTF